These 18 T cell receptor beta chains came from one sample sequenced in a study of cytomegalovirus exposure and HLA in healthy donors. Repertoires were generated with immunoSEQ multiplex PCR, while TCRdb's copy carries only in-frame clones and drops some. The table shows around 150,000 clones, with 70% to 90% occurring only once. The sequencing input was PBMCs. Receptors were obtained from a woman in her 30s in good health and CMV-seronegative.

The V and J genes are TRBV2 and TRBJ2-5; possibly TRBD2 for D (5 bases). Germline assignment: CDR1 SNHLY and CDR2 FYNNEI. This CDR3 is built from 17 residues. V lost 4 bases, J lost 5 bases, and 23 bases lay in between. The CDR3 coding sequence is TGTGCCAGCAGTGGTTTGGAGACTATGGTAGTCGGGGAGACCCAGTACTTC. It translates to CASSGLETMVVGETQYF.

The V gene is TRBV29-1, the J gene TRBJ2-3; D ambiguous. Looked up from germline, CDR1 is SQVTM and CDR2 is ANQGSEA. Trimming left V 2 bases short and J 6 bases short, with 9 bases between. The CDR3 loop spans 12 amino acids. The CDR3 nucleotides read TGCAGCGTTGAACCTGAGGTGGATACGCAGTATTTT. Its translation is CSVEPEVDTQYF.

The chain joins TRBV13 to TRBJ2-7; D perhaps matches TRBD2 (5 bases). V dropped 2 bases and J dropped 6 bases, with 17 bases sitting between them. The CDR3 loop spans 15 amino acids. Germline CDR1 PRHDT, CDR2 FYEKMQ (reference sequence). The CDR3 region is CASSLFPEREFEQYF. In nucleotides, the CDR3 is TGTGCCAGCAGCTTATTTCCGGAAAGGGAGTTCGAGCAGTACTTC.

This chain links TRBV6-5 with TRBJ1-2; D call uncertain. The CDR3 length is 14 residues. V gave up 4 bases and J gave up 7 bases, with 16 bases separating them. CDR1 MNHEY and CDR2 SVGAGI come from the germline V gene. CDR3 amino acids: CASSLVNGVFGYTF. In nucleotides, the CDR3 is TGTGCCAGCAGTTTGGTCAATGGGGTCTTTGGCTACACCTTC.

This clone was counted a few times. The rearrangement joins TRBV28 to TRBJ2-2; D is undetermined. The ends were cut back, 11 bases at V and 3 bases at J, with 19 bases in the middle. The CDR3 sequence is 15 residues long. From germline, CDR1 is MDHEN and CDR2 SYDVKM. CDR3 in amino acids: CASSNHGADTGELFF. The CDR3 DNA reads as TGTGCCTCCTCAAATCACGGCGCTGACACCGGGGAGCTGTTTTTT.

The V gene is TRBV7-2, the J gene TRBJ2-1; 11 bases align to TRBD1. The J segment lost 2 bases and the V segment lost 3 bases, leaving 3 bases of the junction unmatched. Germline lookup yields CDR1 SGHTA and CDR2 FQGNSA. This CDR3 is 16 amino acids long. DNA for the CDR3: TGTGCCAGCAGCTTCCTGGGACAGGGGGCCTACAATGAGCAGTTCTTC. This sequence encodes CASSFLGQGAYNEQFF.

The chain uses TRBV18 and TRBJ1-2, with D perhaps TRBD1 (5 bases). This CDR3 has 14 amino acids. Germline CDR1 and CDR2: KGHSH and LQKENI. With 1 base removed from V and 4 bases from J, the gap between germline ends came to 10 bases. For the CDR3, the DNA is TGTGCCAGCTCACCACTCACGGGGCTCTATGGCTACACCTTC. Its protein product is CASSPLTGLYGYTF.

In DNA form, the CDR3 reads TGTGCCAGCAGCTTGGTATCTAGCCTTAACAATGAGCAGTTCTTC. Translating it yields CASSLVSSLNNEQFF. The V and J genes are TRBV5-4 and TRBJ2-1; D may be TRBD2 (5 bases). V gave up 0 bases and J gave up 5 bases, with 12 bases separating them. The germline V gene has CDR1 SGHNT and CDR2 YYREEE (reference sequence). This CDR3 region has 15 residues.

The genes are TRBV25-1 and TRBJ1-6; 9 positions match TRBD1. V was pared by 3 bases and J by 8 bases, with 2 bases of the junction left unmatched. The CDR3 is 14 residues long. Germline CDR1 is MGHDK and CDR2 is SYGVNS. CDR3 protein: CASSEDRGDSPLHF. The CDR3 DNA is TGTGCCAGCAGTGAGGACAGGGGTGATTCACCCCTCCACTTT.

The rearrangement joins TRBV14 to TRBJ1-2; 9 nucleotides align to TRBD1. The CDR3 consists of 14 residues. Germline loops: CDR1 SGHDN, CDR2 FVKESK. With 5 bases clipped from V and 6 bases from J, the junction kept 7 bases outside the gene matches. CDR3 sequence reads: CASSVGQGMNGYTF. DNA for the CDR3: TGTGCCAGCAGCGTGGGACAGGGAATGAATGGCTACACCTTC. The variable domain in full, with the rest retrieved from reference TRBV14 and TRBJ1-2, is EAGVTQFPSHSVIEKGQTVTLRCDPISGHDNLYWYRRVMGKEIKFLLHFVKESKQDESGMPNNRFLAERTGGTYSTLKVQPAELEDSGVYFCASSVGQGMNGYTFGSGTRLTVV.

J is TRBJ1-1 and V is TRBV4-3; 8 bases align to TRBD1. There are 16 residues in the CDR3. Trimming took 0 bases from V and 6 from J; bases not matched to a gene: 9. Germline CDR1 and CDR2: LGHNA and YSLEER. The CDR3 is CASSQDADRGGAEAFF. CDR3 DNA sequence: TGCGCCAGCAGCCAAGATGCTGACAGGGGAGGAGCTGAAGCTTTCTTT.

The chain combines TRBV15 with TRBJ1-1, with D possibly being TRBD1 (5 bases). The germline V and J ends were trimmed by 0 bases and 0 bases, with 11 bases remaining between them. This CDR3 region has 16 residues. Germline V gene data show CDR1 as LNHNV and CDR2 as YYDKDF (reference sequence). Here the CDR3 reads CATSRDQGTLNTEAFF. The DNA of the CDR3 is TGTGCCACCAGCAGAGACCAAGGGACCTTGAACACTGAAGCTTTCTTT. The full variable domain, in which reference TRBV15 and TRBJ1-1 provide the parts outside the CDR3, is DAMVIQNPRYQVTQFGKPVTLSCSQTLNHNVMYWYQQKSSQAPKLLFHYYDKDFNNEADTPDNFQSRRPNTSFCFLDIRSPGLGDTAMYLCATSRDQGTLNTEAFFGQGTRLTVV.

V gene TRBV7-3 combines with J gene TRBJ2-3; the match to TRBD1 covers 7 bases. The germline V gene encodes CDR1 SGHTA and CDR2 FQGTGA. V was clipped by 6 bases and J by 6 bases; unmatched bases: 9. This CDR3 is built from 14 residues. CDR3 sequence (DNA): TGTGCCAGCAGGTTGACAGGGCCAAGTGATACGCAGTATTTT. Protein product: CASRLTGPSDTQYF.

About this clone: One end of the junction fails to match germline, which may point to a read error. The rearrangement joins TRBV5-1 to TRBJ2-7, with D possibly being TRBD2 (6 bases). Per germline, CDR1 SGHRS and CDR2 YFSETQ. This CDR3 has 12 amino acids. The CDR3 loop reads CASTGDSYGQYF. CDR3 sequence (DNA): TGCGCCAGCACGGGGGATTCCTACGGGCAGTACTTC.

In DNA form, the CDR3 reads TGTGCCAGCAGCCAGGTCGGGGTGGCCACTGAAGCTTTCTTT. Encoded protein: CASSQVGVATEAFF. This sequence joins TRBV5-4 and TRBJ1-1; no firm D call. This CDR3 is 14 amino acids long. Germline V lookup: CDR1 SGHNT, CDR2 YYREEE (reference sequence). With 4 bases removed from V and 4 bases from J, the gap between germline ends came to 14 bases.

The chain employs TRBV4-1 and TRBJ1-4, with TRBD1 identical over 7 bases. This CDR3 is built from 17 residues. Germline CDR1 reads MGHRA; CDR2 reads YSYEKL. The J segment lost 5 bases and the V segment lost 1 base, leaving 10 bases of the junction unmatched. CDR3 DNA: TGCGCCAGCAGCCAAGGACGATTCACAGGGGTGAATGAAAAACTGTTTTTT. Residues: CASSQGRFTGVNEKLFF.

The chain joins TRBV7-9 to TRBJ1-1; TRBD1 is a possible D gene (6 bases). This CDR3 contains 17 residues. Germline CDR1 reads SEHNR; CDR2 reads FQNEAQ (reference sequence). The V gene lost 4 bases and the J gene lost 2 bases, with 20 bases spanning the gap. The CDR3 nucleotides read TGTGCCAGCAGCTCGCCAGGGGCCGATCTCCGAAACACTGAAGCTTTCTTT. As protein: CASSSPGADLRNTEAFF.

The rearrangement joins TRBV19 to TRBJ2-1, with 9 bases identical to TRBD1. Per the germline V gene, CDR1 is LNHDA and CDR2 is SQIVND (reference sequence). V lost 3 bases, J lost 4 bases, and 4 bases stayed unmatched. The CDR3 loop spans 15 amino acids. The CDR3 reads CASSIYGQGYNEQFF. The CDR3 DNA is TGTGCCAGTAGTATCTACGGACAGGGGTACAATGAGCAGTTCTTC. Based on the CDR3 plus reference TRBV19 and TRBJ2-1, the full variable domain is DGGITQSPKYLFRKEGQNVTLSCEQNLNHDAMYWYRQDPGQGLRLIYYSQIVNDFQKGDIAEGYSVSREKKESFPLTVTSAQKNPTAFYLCASSIYGQGYNEQFFGPGTRLTVL.